These T cell receptor beta chains were read from a single sample in a study of blood T cells in healthy people across ages. TCRdb reprocessed the 5' RACE reads via MiXCR and lists one record per CDR3 protein. The data show approximately 810,000 distinct CDR3 sequences, around 26% seen once. Sequencing was done on a sample of blood. The origin of the receptors is a woman older than 75 in good health. CDR3s include the opening cysteine and the closing phenylalanine or tryptophan. Fields, in order: V gene, CDR3 protein.

TRBV12-3/TRBV12-4 CASSLRLGTGTQYF
TRBV12-3/TRBV12-4 CASRYRELHTEAFF
TRBV7-8 CASSLLAGPKTSTDTRYF
TRBV11-2 CASSRYEGTAKYEQYF
TRBV10-3 CAISGDVSSGANVLTF
TRBV12-3/TRBV12-4 CASSRDRGADTQYF
TRBV20-1 CSAESRGVNYGYTF
TRBV2 CASRGGREQYF
TRBV7-2 CASSSGLGTAKNIQYF
TRBV29-1 CSAVPGLAEQKETQYF
TRBV15 CATSRDVGYNEQFF
TRBV12-3/TRBV12-4 CASTSTGKSSGQYF
TRBV7-2 CASSLARTALNTEAFF
TRBV6-6 CASNQGLAGDPEQFF
TRBV30 CAWRVNYGYTF
TRBV25-1 CASQWGGPYNEQFF
TRBV7-2 CASSLAPLQGYEQYF
TRBV3-1 CASSQDMTVRTGELFF
TRBV5-4 CASSLGLAGGPSGELFF
TRBV20-1 CIAKNSQIRHTEAFF
TRBV2 CASRRDISNQPQHF
TRBV6-2/TRBV6-3 CASSAGGGAYNEQFF
TRBV2 CASRRSQETQYF
TRBV7-2 CASSRGNEQYF